A single sample is the source of the 28 T cell receptor beta chains below, sequenced in a study of cytomegalovirus exposure and HLA in healthy donors. 13 Jbeta primers and 60 Vbeta primers were used for the PCR. Measured with immunoSEQ multiplex PCR; TCRdb has only the in-frame clones, and not every one. The table records roughly 190,000 clones, about 87% of them present only once. Sequencing input: PBMCs. These receptors were collected from a man aged 25-45 years in good health and CMV-seronegative.

This clone was picked up one time. This chain uses TRBV4-1 with TRBJ1-1; possibly TRBD1 for D (5 bases). The ends were cut back, 1 base at V and 1 base at J, with 10 bases in the middle. CDR1 MGHRA and CDR2 YSYEKL come from the germline V gene. CDR3 length: 15 residues. CDR3 sequence reads: CASSQVQGTNTEAFF. CDR3 bases: TGCGCCAGCAGCCAAGTCCAGGGAACGAACACTGAAGCTTTCTTT.

The V gene is TRBV7-9, the J gene TRBJ2-2, with D perhaps matching TRBD1 (5 bases). V lost 6 bases to trimming and J lost 6 bases, with 8 bases between them. CDR3 size: 12 residues. CDR1 SEHNR and CDR2 FQNEAQ come from the germline V gene (reference sequence). CDR3 region: CASSQGAGELFF. In nucleotides, the CDR3 is TGTGCCAGCAGTCAAGGGGCCGGGGAGCTGTTTTTT.

Worth noting for this clone: Other DNA sequences within the sample encode an identical CDR3. This chain connects TRBV28 to TRBJ1-4, with TRBD1 matching over 8 bases. V shed 5 bases and J 7 bases; nucleotides not matched to a gene: 9. The CDR3 is 15 residues long. From germline, CDR1 is MDHEN and CDR2 SYDVKM. CDR3 coding DNA: TGTGCCAGCAGTCCCCCGGACAGGGTTCGTGAAAAACTGTTTTTT. Translating it yields CASSPPDRVREKLFF. The complete variable domain, with remaining parts taken from reference TRBV28 and TRBJ1-4, reads DVKVTQSSRYLVKRTGEKVFLECVQDMDHENMFWYRQDPGLGLRLIYFSYDVKMKEKGDIPEGYSVSREKKERFSLILESASTNQTSMYLCASSPPDRVREKLFFGSGTQLSVL.

This clone was picked up one time. V usage is TRBV5-4 and J usage is TRBJ2-5; 8 bases agree with TRBD1. V trimming: 4 bases; J trimming: 3 bases; junction bases outside the gene matches: 5. Germline V gives CDR1 SGHNT, CDR2 YYREEE (reference sequence). The CDR3 extends over 14 amino acids. For the CDR3, the DNA is TGTGCCAGCAGCCCTGCGACAGGGGAAGAGACCCAGTACTTC. Translating gives CASSPATGEETQYF.

V and J are TRBV5-1 and TRBJ2-5; TRBD2 might be the D (6 bases). CDR1 is SGHRS, CDR2 YFSETQ, per germline. Between the trimmed V and J ends, which lost 0 bases and 0 bases, there was a span of 18 bases. The CDR3 length is 18 residues. The CDR3 protein is CASSLAEPLLAYQETQYF. CDR3 nucleotide sequence: TGCGCCAGCAGCTTGGCGGAGCCTTTGCTAGCGTACCAAGAGACCCAGTACTTC.

This rearrangement joins TRBV5-1 to TRBJ2-5; D might be TRBD1 (7 bases). The length of the CDR3 is 13 residues. V lost 2 bases and J 5 bases, leaving 10 bases between the germline ends. Germline CDR1 and CDR2: SGHRS and YFSETQ. In DNA form, the CDR3 reads TGCGCCAGCAGCTTCCAGGGGGGTGAGACCCAGTACTTC. Encoded protein: CASSFQGGETQYF.

V and J are TRBV6-6 and TRBJ1-6; D perhaps matches TRBD1 (5 bases). V dropped 2 bases and J dropped 8 bases, with 10 bases sitting between them. CDR1 is MNHNY and CDR2 is SVGAGI in the germline V gene (reference sequence). The CDR3 extends over 14 amino acids. Written as DNA, the CDR3 is TGTGCCAGCAGTTACCAGGGCTTGGATTCACCCCTCCACTTT. This sequence encodes CASSYQGLDSPLHF.

The chain employs TRBV19 and TRBJ2-1; 8 bases match TRBD1. CDR3 size: 13 residues. Germline V gives CDR1 LNHDA, CDR2 SQIVND (reference sequence). The V segment lost 3 bases and the J segment 8 bases; nucleotides outside the gene matches: 3. CDR3 DNA sequence: TGTGCCAGTAGTATCAGGGGGCGGGATGAGCAGTTCTTC. It specifies CASSIRGRDEQFF.

Of note for this clone: One end of the junction does not line up with germline, which may come from a read error. Other DNA sequences from this sample encode an identical CDR3 as well. V usage is TRBV11-2 and J usage is TRBJ2-7; TRBD1 agrees at 7 bases. The CDR3 contains 14 residues. Germline CDR1 reads SGHAT; CDR2 reads FQNNGV. CDR3 residues: CASSLPGQSYEQYF. CDR3 nucleotide sequence: TGCGCCAGCAGCTTGCCGGGACAGTCCTACGAGCAGTACTTC.

This chain links TRBV7-9 with TRBJ1-2; 10 bases align to TRBD1. CDR3 size: 13 residues. V gave up 5 bases and J gave up 8 bases; unmatched junction bases: 5. Germline CDR1 reads SEHNR; CDR2 reads FQNEAQ (reference sequence). CDR3 residues: CASSKGTGDGYTF. CDR3 DNA sequence: TGTGCCAGCAGCAAGGGGACAGGGGACGGCTACACCTTC.

This clone was detected once. The chain joins TRBV6-5 to TRBJ1-1, with D tentatively TRBD1 (6 bases). CDR3 length equals 14 residues. The V gene's germline CDR1 is MNHEY and CDR2 SVGAGI. The germline V and J ends were trimmed by 0 bases and 4 bases, with 9 bases remaining between them. CDR3 residues: CASSYSRGGTEAFF. The CDR3 DNA is TGTGCCAGCAGTTACTCCAGGGGTGGCACTGAAGCTTTCTTT.

The V and J genes are TRBV5-6 and TRBJ2-1; D is perhaps TRBD1 (5 bases). V lost 4 bases and J lost 3, with 11 bases in between. Germline V gives CDR1 SGHDT, CDR2 YYEEEE. The CDR3 totals 14 residues. The DNA of the CDR3 is TGTGCCAGCAGCCCCCCACAGGACTACAATGAGCAGTTCTTC. Translated: CASSPPQDYNEQFF.

The chain links TRBV28 to TRBJ2-1, with D uncertain. CDR1 is MDHEN and CDR2 is SYDVKM in the germline V gene. V was trimmed by 3 bases and J by 9 bases, leaving 9 bases between them. This CDR3 is built from 12 residues. The CDR3 loop reads CASSLVDSEQFF. CDR3 DNA sequence: TGTGCCAGCAGTTTGGTCGATAGTGAGCAGTTCTTC.

This clone was counted a single time. This sequence joins TRBV5-5 and TRBJ1-1; D gene ambiguous. The germline V gene encodes CDR1 SGHKS and CDR2 YYEKEE (reference sequence). V was shortened by 1 base and J by 5 bases, with 9 bases between the two germline ends. This CDR3 contains 13 residues. CDR3 DNA sequence: TGTGCCAGCAGCTTGAACGGGGTTACTGAAGCTTTCTTT. This translates into CASSLNGVTEAFF.

This chain links TRBV6-5 with TRBJ2-1; D is perhaps TRBD1 (5 bases). CDR3 length equals 13 residues. Germline V gene sequence: CDR1 MNHEY, CDR2 SVGAGI. V lost 6 bases, J lost 9 bases, and 15 bases lay in between. The CDR3 DNA sequence: TGTGCCAGCAGCCCCCGAGCTCAGGGTGAGCAGTTCTTC. Its protein product is CASSPRAQGEQFF.

This chain uses TRBV18 with TRBJ1-1; D is possibly TRBD1 (6 bases). CDR1 KGHSH and CDR2 LQKENI come from the germline V gene. CDR3 length equals 14 residues. Between the trimmed V and J ends, which lost 1 base and 1 base, there was a span of 7 bases. The chain's CDR3 is CASSPQGQNTEAFF. The CDR3 coding sequence is TGTGCCAGCTCACCACAGGGACAGAACACTGAAGCTTTCTTT.

The chain employs TRBV27 and TRBJ1-1; TRBD1 is a possible D gene (5 bases). The CDR3 covers 16 residues. From germline, CDR1 is MNHEY and CDR2 SMNVEV (reference sequence). V gave up 2 bases and J gave up 1 base, with 14 bases separating them. CDR3 residues: CASSLLGAGRNTEAFF. For the CDR3, the DNA is TGTGCCAGCAGTTTACTAGGGGCCGGTCGGAACACTGAAGCTTTCTTT.

The rearrangement joins TRBV11-2 to TRBJ1-2; no firm D call. CDR1 is SGHAT, CDR2 FQNNGV, per germline. This CDR3 region has 11 residues. Trimming left V 5 bases short and J 2 bases short, with 3 bases between. The CDR3 loop is CASSPNYGYTF. The CDR3 bases are TGTGCCAGCAGCCCGAACTATGGCTACACCTTC.

The J gene is TRBJ1-1, the V gene TRBV11-2, with TRBD1 identical over 7 bases. Trimming removed 2 bases from V and 4 bases from J; junction bases left unmatched: 1. CDR1 is SGHAT, CDR2 FQNNGV, per germline. The CDR3 sequence is 13 residues long. CDR3 loop: CASSLSGGTEAFF. DNA for the CDR3: TGTGCCAGCAGCTTATCAGGGGGCACTGAAGCTTTCTTT. Full variable domain (rest looked up from reference TRBV11-2 and TRBJ1-1): EAGVAQSPRYKIIEKRQSVAFWCNPISGHATLYWYQQILGQGPKLLIQFQNNGVVDDSQLPKDRFSAERLKGVDSTLKIQPAKLEDSAVYLCASSLSGGTEAFFGQGTRLTVV.

The rearrangement uses TRBV5-1 and TRBJ2-2; TRBD2 is a possible D gene (5 bases). Germline CDR1 and CDR2: SGHRS and YFSETQ. V dropped 5 bases and J dropped 3 bases, with 8 bases sitting between them. The length of the CDR3 is 13 residues. Written as DNA, the CDR3 is TGCGCCAGCAGGGACTCGGACACCGGGGAGCTGTTTTTT. Its protein product is CASRDSDTGELFF.

The chain carries TRBV7-9 and TRBJ1-5, with no clear D. Germline loops: CDR1 SEHNR, CDR2 FQNEAQ (reference sequence). The V end lost 1 base, the J end lost 7 bases, and 11 bases lay between the germline ends. CDR3 size: 14 residues. DNA for the CDR3: TGTGCCAGCAGCTTAGGGTTCGCAGTACAGCCCCAGCATTTT. It encodes CASSLGFAVQPQHF. The variable domain in full, with the rest retrieved from reference TRBV7-9 and TRBJ1-5, is DTGVSQNPRHKITKRGQNVTFRCDPISEHNRLYWYRQTLGQGPEFLTYFQNEAQLEKSRLLSDRFSAERPKGSFSTLEIQRTEQGDSAMYLCASSLGFAVQPQHFGDGTRLSIL.

This chain joins TRBV28 and TRBJ2-5; TRBD1 is a possible D gene (6 bases). The J call may be mistaken, given a closer DNA end match to TRBJ2-7. The germline gives CDR1 MDHEN, CDR2 SYDVKM. The CDR3 totals 16 residues. The CDR3 bases are TGTGCCAGCACTACCTCAGGGGCCACCTTTTCGGCCGAGCAGTACTTC. The encoded protein is CASTTSGATFSAEQYF.

The V gene is TRBV27, the J gene TRBJ2-1; TRBD1 is a possible D gene (6 bases). Germline V gives CDR1 MNHEY, CDR2 SMNVEV (reference sequence). V was clipped by 6 bases and J by 0 bases, with 21 bases between them. This CDR3 is 18 amino acids long. The chain's CDR3 is CASRGQQGADYSYNEQFF. CDR3 nucleotide sequence: TGTGCCAGCAGAGGGCAACAGGGTGCAGACTACTCCTACAATGAGCAGTTCTTC.

The rearrangement uses TRBV7-2 and TRBJ2-3; 8 nucleotides agree with TRBD1. Germline CDR1 is SGHTA and CDR2 is FQGNSA. Trimming cost V 3 bases and J 4 bases; bases outside gene matches: 6. The CDR3 is made up of 15 amino acids. CDR3 loop: CASSLDRVPSDTQYF. CDR3 sequence (DNA): TGTGCCAGCAGCTTGGACAGGGTGCCCTCAGATACGCAGTATTTT.

The chain couples TRBV2 to TRBJ1-5; 9 bases map to TRBD1. Trimming took 3 bases from V and 6 from J; bases not matched to a gene: 3. The germline V gene has CDR1 SNHLY and CDR2 FYNNEI. This CDR3 comprises 14 residues. CDR3 sequence reads: CASSDTGGIQPQHF. The CDR3 DNA reads TGTGCCAGCAGTGATACAGGGGGCATTCAGCCCCAGCATTTT.

This clone has a handful of counts. This sample includes further DNA sequences coding for the same CDR3. The chain carries TRBV30 and TRBJ2-1, with TRBD2 matching 13 bases. The CDR3 loop spans 13 amino acids. Germline loops: CDR1 GTSNPN, CDR2 SVGIG (reference sequence). V gave up 4 bases and J gave up 10 bases; unmatched junction bases: 4. CDR3 DNA sequence: TGTGCCTGGACCGGGACTAGCGGGACGGAGCAGTTCTTC. This encodes CAWTGTSGTEQFF.

The chain carries TRBV27 and TRBJ2-5; 7 bases are a match to TRBD2. There are 12 residues in the CDR3. Germline values: CDR1 MNHEY, CDR2 SMNVEV (reference sequence). The V gene end was trimmed by 8 bases and the J gene end by 7 bases; junction bases not matched to a gene: 7. The CDR3 loop is CASRIPGGTQYF. CDR3 bases: TGTGCCAGCCGTATCCCGGGGGGGACCCAGTACTTC.

The chain couples TRBV2 to TRBJ2-7; 7 nucleotides match TRBD1. Germline V gene sequence: CDR1 SNHLY, CDR2 FYNNEI. Trimming cost V 8 bases and J 3 bases; bases outside gene matches: 7. CDR3 length equals 13 residues. CDR3 sequence (DNA): TGTGCCAGCGGCCGGGACAGACACTACGAGCAGTACTTC. This encodes CASGRDRHYEQYF.